This TCR beta chain originates from a study of T cells in Graves' hyperthyroidism and ophthalmopathy. With 0 bases removed from V and 3 bases from J, the gap between germline ends came to 18 bases. CDR3 length: 16 amino acids. Germline-derived CDR1 and CDR2 are DFQATT and SNEGSKA (reference sequence). Researchers amplified the TCR beta CDR3 regions from RNA transcripts. The primer set for the first-round RT-PCR of the TCR CDR3 was HTBI. From the multiplex PCR reads, TCRdb called clonotypes with MiXCR, one entry per CDR3 protein. The sample lists roughly 580,000 distinct CDR3 sequences, around 13% occurring once. This clonotype has ten or more counts.

V gene TRBV20-1 combines with J gene TRBJ2-7; possibly TRBD2 for D (5 bases). This sequence originates from a woman in her thirties with Graves' hyperthyroidism that later progressed to Graves' ophthalmopathy. Sequenced: blood. In DNA form, the CDR3 reads TGCAGTGCTAGAGATCGGGGTAGCGTAGTCAGCTACGAGCAGTACTTC. Its protein product is CSARDRGSVVSYEQYF.